One sample yielded the 21 T cell receptor beta chains listed below, sequenced in a study of response to subunit inactivated influenza vaccine. TCRdb analysed the RT-PCR reads with MiXCR anew, one entry per CDR3 protein. The repertoire holds about 620,000 distinct CDR3 sequences, with about 11% as singletons. The data also belong to a second study, concerning T cells expressing NK-cell markers. This second study says: Making the TCR beta cDNA relied on 5'RACE template switching with UMIs.

Sample: PBMCs from blood, taken on the day of vaccination. The source is a man aged 50 or older who received an inactivated influenza vaccine.

At least ten counts were recorded for this clonotype. The chain is built from TRBV5-1 and TRBJ2-5, with 8 bases that match TRBD1. This CDR3 contains 13 residues. The V and J ends lost 2 bases and 3 bases, in that order; junction bases with no gene match: 0. Germline V gene sequence: CDR1 SGHRS, CDR2 YFSETQ. The CDR3 here is CASSLQGEETQYF. The CDR3 nucleotides are TGCGCCAGCAGCTTACAGGGGGAAGAGACCCAGTACTTC.

The gene calls are TRBV18 and TRBJ2-1, with 7 bases fitting TRBD1. The germline CDR1 and CDR2 sequences are KGHSH and LQKENI. This CDR3 spans 15 amino acids. Germline trimming cut 4 bases from V and 4 bases from J; bases unmatched to any gene: 7. CDR3 in amino acids: CASSLSPGGYNEQFF. The DNA for the CDR3 is TGTGCCAGCTCACTATCCCCAGGGGGTTACAATGAGCAGTTCTTC.

The chain uses TRBV27 and TRBJ2-3; D is ambiguous. Trimming cost V 3 bases and J 7 bases, with 11 bases left between them. In germline, CDR1 is MNHEY, CDR2 SMNVEV (reference sequence). This CDR3 spans 13 amino acids. The CDR3 spells CASSFGLINTQYF. In nucleotides, the CDR3 is TGTGCCAGCAGTTTCGGCCTAATAAATACGCAGTATTTT.

This clonotype was observed at least ten times. For the CDR3, the DNA is TGTGCCACCAGTGACTATCCGGGACAGGGTTATTCCGGGGAGCTGTTTTTT. Its translation: CATSDYPGQGYSGELFF. The chain couples TRBV24-1 to TRBJ2-2; 9 positions agree with TRBD1. CDR1 is KGHDR and CDR2 is SFDVKD in the germline V gene. V was pared by 4 bases and J by 6 bases, with 11 bases of the junction left unmatched. The CDR3 extends over 17 amino acids.

The table lists this clonotype with a few counts. The V call is TRBV27, the J call TRBJ2-3, with D perhaps TRBD1 or TRBD2 (5 bases each). The CDR3 contains 17 residues. V lost 0 bases, J lost 3 bases, and 16 bases lay in between. Germline values: CDR1 MNHEY, CDR2 SMNVEV (reference sequence). Here the CDR3 DNA reads TGTGCCAGCAGTTTATCACCTCGTGGGGGTAGGACAGATACGCAGTATTTT. It translates to CASSLSPRGGRTDTQYF.

The V call is TRBV7-2, the J call TRBJ2-5, with 12 bases that match TRBD2. Germline CDR1 reads SGHTA; CDR2 reads FQGNSA. This CDR3 comprises 14 residues. The V segment lost 6 bases and the J segment 6 bases; nucleotides outside the gene matches: 5. This CDR3 is CASRPTSGGKTQYF. The CDR3 DNA sequence: TGTGCCAGCAGACCGACTAGCGGGGGCAAGACCCAGTACTTC.

There are a few counts of this clonotype. The gene calls are TRBV7-8 and TRBJ2-7; 9 positions match TRBD1. Germline assignment: CDR1 SGHVS and CDR2 FQNEAQ. Trimming at V came to 3 bases and at J to 0 bases, leaving 9 bases not matched to a gene. The CDR3 consists of 17 residues. CDR3 in amino acids: CASSFGTGRPSSYEQYF. The CDR3 nucleotides are TGTGCCAGCAGCTTCGGGACAGGGAGGCCCAGCTCCTACGAGCAGTACTTC.

The chain joins TRBV10-3 to TRBJ2-3; TRBD1 is a possible D gene (5 bases). In germline, CDR1 is ENHRY, CDR2 SYGVKD. Trimming cost V 6 bases and J 2 bases, with 12 bases left between them. The CDR3 is 14 amino acids. CDR3 DNA sequence: TGTGCCATCAGGGAAGGGGCTCCCACAGATACGCAGTATTTT. Its protein is CAIREGAPTDTQYF.

The sample holds a few counts of this clonotype. The J gene is TRBJ1-2, the V gene TRBV20-1, with 8 bases fitting TRBD1. Germline V gene data show CDR1 as DFQATT and CDR2 as SNEGSKA (reference sequence). There are 14 residues in the CDR3. With 3 bases clipped from V and 6 bases from J, the junction kept 9 bases outside the gene matches. CDR3 bases: TGCAGTGCTAGGGCGGACAGGGAGCAAAATGGCTACACCTTC. Residues: CSARADREQNGYTF.

This clonotype showed up many times. The chain couples TRBV7-2 to TRBJ2-1; D is undetermined. V lost 6 bases, J lost 3 bases, and 12 bases lay in between. The CDR3 covers 14 residues. CDR1 and CDR2 (germline): SGHTA, FQGNSA. Here the CDR3 reads CASRATFDYNEQFF. In nucleotides, the CDR3 is TGTGCCAGCAGGGCTACTTTCGACTACAATGAGCAGTTCTTC.

V and J are TRBV7-2 and TRBJ2-3; 13 bases line up with TRBD2. CDR3 size: 16 residues. Losses at the gene ends were 5 bases for V and 1 base for J; bases not matched to a gene: 3. Germline CDR1 reads SGHTA; CDR2 reads FQGNSA. Here the CDR3 reads CASSGGTSGGTDTQYF. The CDR3 DNA is TGTGCCAGCAGCGGCGGGACTAGCGGGGGCACAGATACGCAGTATTTT.

The V call is TRBV5-6, the J call TRBJ1-2, with no clear D. Germline-derived CDR1 and CDR2 are SGHDT and YYEEEE. The CDR3 loop spans 11 amino acids. The germline V and J ends were trimmed by 2 bases and 6 bases, with 5 bases remaining between them. The DNA for the CDR3 is TGTGCCAGCAGCTTTTTAGATGGCTACACCTTC. Translation gives CASSFLDGYTF.

This clonotype was seen only a few times. The chain combines TRBV14 with TRBJ2-6; D is uncertain. CDR1 SGHDN and CDR2 FVKESK come from the germline V gene. The germline V and J ends were trimmed by 0 bases and 2 bases, with 14 bases remaining between them. There are 18 residues in the CDR3. CDR3 region: CASSQDWAGPTGANVLTF. The CDR3 DNA reads as TGTGCCAGCAGCCAAGATTGGGCAGGTCCAACTGGGGCCAACGTCCTGACTTTC.

This chain uses TRBV10-3 with TRBJ2-3; 7 bases map to TRBD2. The trim removed 8 bases at V and 2 bases at J, leaving 4 bases unmatched. The CDR3 contains 13 residues. CDR1 and CDR2 from the germline V gene are ENHRY and SYGVKD. The CDR3 loop reads CAIGGESTDTQYF. The DNA of the CDR3 is TGTGCCATCGGGGGGGAGTCCACAGATACGCAGTATTTT.

There are a few counts of this clonotype. The V and J genes are TRBV6-2 or TRBV6-3 and TRBJ1-1; D not resolved. The CDR3 is made up of 14 amino acids. The V end was cut by 0 bases, the J end by 1 base, with 6 bases between. Germline lookup yields CDR1 MNHEY and CDR2 SVGEGT. The CDR3 coding sequence is TGTGCCAGCAGTTACTCGAATCCGAACACTGAAGCTTTCTTT. Translated, it gives CASSYSNPNTEAFF.

This clonotype was seen a handful of times. This chain uses TRBV20-1 with TRBJ2-5; tentative D call: TRBD2 (6 bases). Trimming stripped 0 bases from V and 5 bases from J, with 16 bases between. There are 15 residues in the CDR3. CDR1 and CDR2 (germline): DFQATT, SNEGSKA (reference sequence). CDR3 sequence (DNA): TGCAGTGCTAGAGATAGCGGCAGAAAAAGGGAGACCCAGTACTTC. The encoded protein is CSARDSGRKRETQYF.

This clonotype occurred a few times. The V gene is TRBV21-1, the J gene TRBJ1-4; the table assigns TRBD1, which was not confirmed against the DNA. TRBV21-1 is tagged as a pseudogene. The length of the CDR3 is 18 residues. For the CDR3, the DNA is TGTGCCAGCAGCGCACACTCGAAGAGGGGGGCGACTAATGAAAAACTGTTTTTT. It encodes CASSAHSKRGATNEKLFF.

The chain carries TRBV20-1 and TRBJ1-1, with TRBD1 matching 8 bases. V shed 6 bases, J shed 4 bases, and the junction held 4 bases outside the gene matches. Germline V gene data show CDR1 as DFQATT and CDR2 as SNEGSKA (reference sequence). This CDR3 is built from 12 residues. CDR3 protein: CSATDRGTEAFF. The CDR3 DNA is TGCAGTGCAACCGACAGGGGCACTGAAGCTTTCTTT.

This clonotype has more than one count but fewer than ten. The chain employs TRBV2 and TRBJ2-3; 8 nucleotides line up with TRBD1. With 8 bases clipped from V and 3 bases from J, the junction kept 10 bases outside the gene matches. The CDR3 totals 15 residues. Germline V gives CDR1 SNHLY, CDR2 FYNNEI. CDR3 region: CASSPDRAGTDTQYF. The CDR3 DNA sequence: TGTGCCAGCTCCCCGGACAGGGCTGGTACAGATACGCAGTATTTT.

This clonotype occurred a few times. This rearrangement joins TRBV4-2 to TRBJ1-2; D might be TRBD1 (6 bases). CDR1 is LGHNA, CDR2 YNFKEQ, per germline. The ends were cut back, 0 bases at V and 6 bases at J, with 14 bases in the middle. This CDR3 is built from 15 residues. Here the CDR3 DNA reads TGTGCCAGCAGCCAAGAGGGCAGGGGTAGCGATGGCTACACCTTC. Protein: CASSQEGRGSDGYTF.

The chain carries TRBV27 and TRBJ1-1; 8 bases are a match to TRBD1. This CDR3 is built from 14 residues. From germline, CDR1 is MNHEY and CDR2 SMNVEV (reference sequence). V trimming: 5 bases; J trimming: 4 bases; junction bases outside the gene matches: 6. CDR3 nucleotide sequence: TGTGCCAGCAGTCCGCACAGGGGGGGCACTGAAGCTTTCTTT. This translates into CASSPHRGGTEAFF.